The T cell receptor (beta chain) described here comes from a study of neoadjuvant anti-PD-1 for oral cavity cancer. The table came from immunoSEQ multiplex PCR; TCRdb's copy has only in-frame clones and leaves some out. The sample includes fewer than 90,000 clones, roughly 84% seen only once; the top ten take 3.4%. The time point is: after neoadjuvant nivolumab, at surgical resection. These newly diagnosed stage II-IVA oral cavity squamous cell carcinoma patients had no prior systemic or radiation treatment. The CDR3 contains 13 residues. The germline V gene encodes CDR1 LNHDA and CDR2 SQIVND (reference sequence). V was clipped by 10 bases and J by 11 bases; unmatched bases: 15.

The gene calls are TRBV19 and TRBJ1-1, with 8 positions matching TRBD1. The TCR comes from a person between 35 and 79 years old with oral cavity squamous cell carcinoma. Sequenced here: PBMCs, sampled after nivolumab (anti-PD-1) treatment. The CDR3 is CATDGGTGKMAFF. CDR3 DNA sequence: TGTGCCACGGACGGGGGGACAGGCAAGATGGCTTTCTTT.